The clone carrying this T cell receptor (beta chain) shows up as medium-sized (0.01 to 0.1%) by frequency. The donors had carbamazepine-induced Stevens-Johnson syndrome or toxic epidermal necrolysis. The CDR3 consists of 17 residues. Germline CDR1 DFQATT, CDR2 SNEGSKA (reference sequence). Libraries were made by iRepertoire multiplex PCR with TCR subtype-specific primers for bulk and single-cell sequencing. TCRdb re-called the multiplex PCR reads and shows each CDR3 protein once, DNA omitted. The table for this sample gives roughly 10,000 distinct CDR3 sequences. The data are from a study of T cells in severe cutaneous drug reactions.

V is TRBV20-1 and J is TRBJ2-5; without DNA, the TCRdb call of TRBD1 cannot be checked. The sample taken for sequencing was cells from a skin blister. The sequence was collected from a human donor with Stevens-Johnson syndrome, a severe cutaneous drug reaction. Here the CDR3 reads CSARDLASAGAQETQYF.